The 2 T cell receptor beta chains in this list originate from one sample, sequenced in a study of CD8+ T cells in alopecia areata. The treatment was: oral pan-JAK inhibitor, 5-10 mg twice daily. Sequencing used cDNA as its template, made by extracting RNA and reverse transcribing it. TCRdb keeps only in-frame clones here, not all; method: immunoSEQ multiplex PCR. The sample lists 150,000 to 200,000 clones; roughly 70% were seen once. The specimen comprised CD4+ T cells sorted from blood, sampled between weeks 47 and 50, from a patient treated with tofacitinib. The receptors come from a human donor with alopecia areata.

This clone was seen many times. V is TRBV7-6 and J is TRBJ2-7, with D perhaps matching TRBD1 or TRBD2 (5 bases each). Looked up from germline, CDR1 is SGHVS and CDR2 is FNYEAQ. V lost 1 base and J lost 5, with 9 bases in between. The CDR3 totals 13 residues. The CDR3 spells CASSLGGNDEQYF. The CDR3 DNA sequence: TGTGCCAGCAGCTTAGGGGGGAATGACGAGCAGTACTTC.

This clone is a singleton in its sample. J is TRBJ1-2 and V is TRBV5-6; the D is unclear. With 2 bases removed from V and 5 bases from J, the gap between germline ends came to 10 bases. CDR1 SGHDT and CDR2 YYEEEE come from the germline V gene. The CDR3 loop spans 13 amino acids. The CDR3: CASSFRRDYGYTF. The CDR3 DNA sequence: TGTGCCAGCAGCTTTCGACGAGATTATGGCTACACCTTC.